The source of this T cell receptor beta chain is a study of blood T cell repertoires in COVID-19. Germline assignment: CDR1 LGHDT and CDR2 YNNKEL (reference sequence). The CDR3 totals 16 residues. With V trimmed by 4 bases and J by 5 bases, 11 bases remained unmatched. Using immunoSEQ multiplex PCR, the repertoire was profiled, and TCRdb retains in-frame clones only, with some absent. The sample has tens of thousands of clones; roughly 84% are singletons. The sequence came from an elderly woman with acute or convalescent COVID-19. Sample: peripheral blood. The chain recombines TRBV3-1 (or the pseudogene TRBV3-2) with TRBJ1-1, with TRBD1 matching over 9 bases. This CDR3 is CASSRGQGMGGTEAFF. The CDR3 DNA reads as TGTGCCAGCAGCCGGGGACAGGGAATGGGAGGGACTGAAGCTTTCTTT.